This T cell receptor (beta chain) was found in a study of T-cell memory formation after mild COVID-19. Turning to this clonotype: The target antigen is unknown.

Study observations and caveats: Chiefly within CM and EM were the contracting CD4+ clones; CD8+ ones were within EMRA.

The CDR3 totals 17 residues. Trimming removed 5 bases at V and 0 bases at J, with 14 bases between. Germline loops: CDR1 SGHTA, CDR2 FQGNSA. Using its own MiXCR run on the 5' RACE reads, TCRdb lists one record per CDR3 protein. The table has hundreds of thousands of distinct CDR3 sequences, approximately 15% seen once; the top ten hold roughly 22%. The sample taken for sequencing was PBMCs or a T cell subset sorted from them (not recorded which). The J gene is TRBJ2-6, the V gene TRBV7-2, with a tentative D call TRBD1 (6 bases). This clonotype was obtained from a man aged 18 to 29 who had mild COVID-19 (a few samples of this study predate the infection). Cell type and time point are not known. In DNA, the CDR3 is TGTGCCAGCAGCCAAGCACCGACAGGCTCTGGGGCCAACGTCCTGACTTTC. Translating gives CASSQAPTGSGANVLTF.